Sequencing of this T cell receptor (beta chain) was carried out in a study of blood T cell repertoires in COVID-19 (dated by TCRdb to the early 2020s). With respect to the entire study: Collaborator samples came from the United States, Italy and Spain and covered acute and convalescent phases of COVID-19. The dataset comprised deeply sampled blood TCRbeta repertoires from subjects exposed to, actively infected with, or recovered from COVID-19. A freely available public database, intended as a resource for researchers studying the immune response to SARS-CoV-2, is where the repertoires were released. The samples were drawn from the first 160 participants of the ongoing ImmuneRACE study and from under 1,500 subjects provided by 6 global collaborators. The prospective study material was composed of cDNA or gDNA derived from T cells, B-cell-depleted T cells, or PBMCs. Where available, HLA class I and class II types were obtained from metadata supplied by the sample provider rather than from assay-based typing. Nearly every sample came with metadata listing a de-identified subject ID, COVID-19 status, age in years and sex. General conclusions and limits of the study: The quantity of clinical and demographic metadata differed by source and by participant and was supplied without curation.

A remark on this clone: Which antigen it targets is not known. No qualities accompany the bases; no much larger clone lies one base away.

Collaborating institutions collected whole blood in K2EDTA tubes following their own protocols. Collaborator samples were shipped for TCRbeta analysis as frozen whole blood, isolated PBMCs, or DNA extracted from either sample type. The immunoSEQ Assay, a bias-controlled multiplex PCR, was used to amplify TCRbeta CDR3 regions from genomic DNA. As for how the authors treated the data: Within the assay, amplification of reference gene primers was used to estimate how many nucleated cells each sample contained. To quantify the absolute abundance of each unique TCRbeta CDR3 rearrangement, sequence reads were collapsed and filtered. For each sample, productive Simpson clonality was calculated as the square root of Simpson's diversity index across productive rearrangements. This immuneACCESS table, as held by TCRdb, lists in-frame sequences with V and J called but not all clones. Of the missing ones, under half trace to an unresolved V gene in checked studies; the others have no known cause. The V and J calls and clone size come from that table; D and trimming were worked out from the DNA. Across this sample there are around 140,000 clones, with 80% to 90% seen only once. The ten largest make up about 9.4% of the sample.

The germline ends are 11 bases apart after V is trimmed by 1 base and J by 2 bases. The CDR3 goes from the cysteine to the phenylalanine over 15 residues. Solely the CDR3 DNA is kept, with 45 bases framed from the first base. CDR1 and CDR2, per the germline V gene, are MNHEY and SVGAGI. The chain links TRBV6-5 with TRBJ1-2; a weak D assignment points to TRBD1 (5 bases agree). The receptor's source is a man in his 60s with active or convalescent COVID-19. The specimen sequenced was peripheral blood. The DNA is TGTGCCAGCAGTTACTGGCGGGGGAGCAACTATGGCTACACCTTC. Its amino acids are CASSYWRGSNYGYTF.